This TCR beta chain stems from a study of T cell repertoires in aging, cancer and after chemotherapy. Across the study: Clear clonal overlap appeared across healthy donor samples taken over several months to years.

A mixed TRB-A/B primer pool amplified rearranged TRB by multiplex touch-down PCR. In TCRdb, the multiplex PCR reads were re-called with MiXCR into one record per CDR3 protein. The sample has about 4,800 distinct CDR3 sequences; 20% to 25% are singletons. The template was genomic DNA from peripheral blood, not RNA. CDR1 and CDR2 from the germline V gene are SGHRS and YFSETQ. The CDR3 is 15 amino acids. The V end was cut by 4 bases, the J end by 0 bases, with 13 bases between. Of note for this clonotype: Its target is not known.

Study-wide points: Rebound thymic output was suggested by rising median generation probability during chemotherapy in each cancer cohort. Compared with age-matched healthy donors, untreated hematological or solid cancer patients showed higher blood TCR clonality.

The sequenced sample consisted of blood. The TCR originated in a human donor in good health. The donor label of this sample is uncertain. The chain joins TRBV5-1 to TRBJ1-1, with TRBD1 as a possible D gene (6 bases). CDR3 region: CASSGDNRVNTEAFF. Written as DNA, the CDR3 is TGCGCCAGCAGCGGTGATAACAGGGTGAACACTGAAGCTTTCTTT.